This T cell receptor beta chain was found in a study of blood T cell repertoires in COVID-19. This clone has just one count. This table comes from immunoSEQ multiplex PCR, and its TCRdb copy is limited to in-frame clones, with some not included. The sample lists about 200,000 clones; roughly 80% were seen once. The CDR3 is made up of 15 amino acids. The germline CDR1 and CDR2 sequences are ENHRY and SYGVKD. V was clipped by 3 bases and J by 5 bases; unmatched bases: 9. Source material: peripheral blood. The clonotype was recovered from a man in his fifties or sixties with acute or convalescent COVID-19. This rearrangement joins TRBV10-3 to TRBJ1-2, with TRBD1 identical over 7 bases. CDR3 in DNA: TGTGCCATCAGTGATACAGGGGTGGGGACGTATGGCTACACCTTC. Amino acids: CAISDTGVGTYGYTF.